A selection of T cell receptor beta chains follows, all from one sample in a study of shared clonotypes between healthy human individuals. Repertoires were generated with immunoSEQ multiplex PCR, while TCRdb's copy carries only in-frame clones and drops some. The table records 2 million to 2.5 million clones, 85% to 95% of them present only once. Sequencing used naive CD4+ T cells from PBMCs. The receptors stem from a man younger than 30 in good health. Some clones in this sample may be carry-over from other donors' samples. Each CDR3 is given with its conserved first and last residue. The D gene is left open where the match is weak. The size of a clone is reported for some rows only, either as once, few or many, or as a class for expanded clones.

J	V	size	D	CDR3	DNA
TRBJ2-7	TRBV5-1	NA	NA	CASSLGASDEQYF	TGCGCCAGCAGCCTCGGGGCCTCAGACGAGCAGTACTTC
TRBJ1-3	TRBV10-3	NA	NA	CAITGDSGNTIYF	TGTGCCATCACCGGGGACTCTGGAAACACCATATATTTT
TRBJ2-2	TRBV6-1	once	TRBD1	CASSATGAAGELFF	TGTGCCAGCAGTGCGACAGGGGCGGCCGGGGAGCTGTTTTTT
TRBJ2-1	TRBV5-4	NA	NA	CASSQLTGNEQFF	TGTGCCAGCAGCCAATTGACAGGCAATGAGCAGTTCTTC
TRBJ2-7	TRBV7-9	NA	NA	CASSPHYDEQYF	TGTGCCAGCAGCCCCCATTATGACGAGCAGTACTTC
TRBJ2-1	TRBV11-3	NA	NA	CASSQLGQSNEQFF	TGTGCCAGCAGCCAGCTCGGGCAGAGCAATGAGCAGTTCTTC
TRBJ1-2	TRBV6-1	NA	NA	CASSEALELGYTF	TGTGCCAGCAGTGAAGCCCTTGAACTGGGCTACACCTTC
TRBJ2-2	TRBV18	NA	NA	CASSPPSFKESGTGELFF	TGTGCCAGCTCACCCCCTTCGTTTAAGGAGTCTGGCACCGGGGAGCTGTTTTTT
TRBJ2-1	TRBV30	NA	NA	CAWEPGTYNEQFF	TGTGCCTGGGAACCCGGGACCTACAATGAGCAGTTCTTC
TRBJ1-2	TRBV29-1	NA	TRBD1	CSVGPSRTGGAYGYTF	TGCAGCGTTGGCCCCTCCCGGACAGGGGGGGCCTATGGCTACACCTTC
TRBJ1-2	TRBV13	NA	NA	CASSLYRFLEGYGYTF	TGTGCCAGCAGTTTATATCGTTTTCTGGAGGGGTATGGCTACACCTTC
TRBJ2-7	TRBV7-8	NA	TRBD2	CASSITALAGSGEQYF	TGTGCCAGCAGCATAACCGCTCTAGCGGGTTCGGGGGAGCAGTACTTC
TRBJ2-7	TRBV10-2	NA	TRBD2	CASRISGSSSYEQYF	TGCGCCAGCAGAATAAGCGGGAGCAGCTCCTACGAGCAGTACTTC
TRBJ2-5	TRBV4-1	once	TRBD2	CASSQDGKREGQETQYF	TGCGCCAGCAGCCAAGATGGCAAGCGGGAGGGCCAAGAGACCCAGTACTTC
TRBJ2-3	TRBV15	once	TRBD2	CATSSGTSGPDTQYF	TGTGCCACCAGCAGCGGGACTAGCGGACCAGATACGCAGTATTTT
TRBJ2-1	TRBV28	NA	NA	CASSKGGNEQFF	TGTGCCAGCAGCAAGGGGGGAAATGAGCAGTTCTTC
TRBJ1-2	TRBV28	NA	NA	CASRGDRLSEGYTF	TGTGCCAGCAGGGGGGACCGCCTCTCTGAGGGCTACACCTTC
TRBJ2-3	TRBV2	NA	NA	CASSKGDTQYF	TGTGCCAGCAGTAAGGGGGATACGCAGTATTTT
TRBJ2-3	TRBV15	NA	NA	CATSRDVADTQYF	TGTGCCACCAGCAGAGATGTCGCAGATACGCAGTATTTT
TRBJ1-2	TRBV6-4	NA	NA	CASSAESGARGYGYTF	TGTGCCAGCAGTGCGGAGTCTGGAGCACGCGGCTATGGCTACACCTTC
TRBJ2-2	TRBV5-1	NA	TRBD1	CASSFGPGTGVSGELFF	TGCGCCAGCAGCTTCGGCCCCGGGACAGGGGTATCCGGGGAGCTGTTTTTT
TRBJ2-2	TRBV28	NA	NA	CASSREWNTGELFF	TGTGCCAGCAGTCGGGAGTGGAACACCGGGGAGCTGTTTTTT
TRBJ2-3	TRBV2	NA	NA	CASSVATDTQYF	TGTGCCAGCAGTGTAGCGACAGATACGCAGTATTTT
TRBJ2-1	TRBV25-1	NA	NA	CASRDQFLEQFF	TGTGCCAGCAGGGACCAGTTTCTTGAGCAGTTCTTC
TRBJ2-3	TRBV11-3	once	TRBD1	CASSEGQGALDTQYF	TGTGCCAGCTCGGAAGGCCAGGGGGCATTGGATACGCAGTATTTT
TRBJ2-7	TRBV5-1	NA	TRBD1	CASSVGTEALREQYF	TGCGCCAGCAGCGTCGGGACAGAGGCTCTACGGGAGCAGTACTTC
TRBJ2-3	TRBV11-3	NA	TRBD2	CASSRAGRESTDTQYF	TGTGCCAGCAGCCGCGCCGGGCGGGAGAGTACAGATACGCAGTATTTT
TRBJ2-5	TRBV2	NA	NA	CGQAQQETQYF	TGTGGTCAGGCACAGCAAGAGACCCAGTACTTC
TRBJ2-3	TRBV7-2	NA	NA	CASRLTDTQYF	TGTGCCAGCAGACTCACAGATACGCAGTATTTT
TRBJ1-6	TRBV6-6	once	TRBD1	CAVGGWNSPLHF	TGTGCCGTAGGGGGCTGGAATTCACCCCTCCACTTT
TRBJ2-4	TRBV19	NA	NA	CASSISTRETQDIQYF	TGTGCCAGTAGTATCTCGACCAGGGAAACCCAGGACATTCAGTACTTC
TRBJ2-7	TRBV19	NA	TRBD2	CASSMDGSGGTYEQYF	TGTGCCAGTAGTATGGATGGTAGCGGGGGAACCTACGAGCAGTACTTC
TRBJ2-7	TRBV28	NA	TRBD1	CASSLGQGYYEQYF	TGTGCCAGCAGTCTGGGACAGGGGTATTACGAGCAGTACTTC
TRBJ2-1	TRBV4-3	NA	TRBD2	CASSQDWFGRAGNEQFF	TGCGCCAGCAGCCAAGATTGGTTCGGGAGGGCCGGCAATGAGCAGTTCTTC